This is a list of T cell receptor beta chains from one sample in a study of cytomegalovirus exposure and HLA in healthy donors. Sequenced by immunoSEQ multiplex PCR; TCRdb stores in-frame clones only, minus some. Of more than 90,000 clones listed, about 72% were seen once; the top ten hold 16%. The sample consisted of PBMCs. These receptors were taken from a man aged 45-60 years in good health and CMV-seropositive. Each CDR3 is given with its conserved first and last residue. The D gene is left open where the match is weak. Clone size, where shown, is once, few, many, or a class for clones that have expanded.

TRBJ1-6 TRBD1 NA TRBV6-5 TGTGCCAGCAGTTACCTGGGACAGGGAAGGTCACCCCTCCACTTT CASSYLGQGRSPLHF
TRBJ2-7 NA NA TRBV19 TGTGCCAGTAAATGGGCCCCCAGCTCCTACGAGCAGTACTTC CASKWAPSSYEQYF
TRBJ2-7 NA few TRBV19 TGTGCCAGTAGCCCCACCGACAGAACAATCTCCTACGAGCAGTACTTC CASSPTDRTISYEQYF
TRBJ1-1 NA NA TRBV14 TGTGCCAGCAGTCGCGAGGCGGGGGTAAACACTGAAGCTTTCTTT CASSREAGVNTEAFF
TRBJ2-3 NA NA TRBV5-8 TGTGCCAGCAGCCCCCGGGATAGCACAGATACGCAGTATTTT CASSPRDSTDTQYF
TRBJ2-7 NA few TRBV5-6 TGTGCCAGCAGCTGGGACACCTACGAGCAGTACTTC CASSWDTYEQYF
TRBJ2-7 TRBD1 NA TRBV27 TGTGCCAGCAGCCAGACAGGGGGCCGCCTATACGAGCAGTACTTC CASSQTGGRLYEQYF
TRBJ1-4 TRBD1 few TRBV19 TGTGCCAGTAGTATGGGACAGGGACGTGAAAAACTGTTTTTT CASSMGQGREKLFF
TRBJ2-7 TRBD2 NA TRBV7-2 TGTGCCAGCAGCGCCCGGCTAGCGGGAGTAGGCGAGCAGTACTTC CASSARLAGVGEQYF
TRBJ2-1 TRBD2 NA TRBV14 TGTGCCAGCAGCCAAGATGCTAGCGGGTACTACAATGAGCAGTTCTTC CASSQDASGYYNEQFF
TRBJ2-2 NA NA TRBV7-9 TGTGTTATAGATTGGAACACCGGGGAGCTGTTTTTT CVIDWNTGELFF